The 22 T cell receptor beta chains below come from one sample, sequenced in a study of OX40 agonist ivuxolimab in advanced cancers. The data were produced by immunoSEQ multiplex PCR, yet TCRdb's version contains in-frame clones alone and is incomplete. The sample comprises 150,000 to 190,000 clones, roughly 94% of which are singletons, and just over 0.3% rests with the top ten. The input for sequencing was CD4+ or CD8+ T cells sorted from blood, taken in a trial of the OX40 agonist ivuxolimab. Source of these receptors: an adult with an advanced solid tumor such as melanoma, head and neck, liver or kidney cancer.

The V gene is TRBV30, the J gene TRBJ2-4; 8 bases agree with TRBD1. J was trimmed by 5 bases and V by 4 bases; bases with no gene match: 13. Germline V lookup: CDR1 GTSNPN, CDR2 SVGIG (reference sequence). This CDR3 spans 16 amino acids. CDR3 region: CAWNRGGRGRENIQYF. The CDR3 bases are TGTGCCTGGAATCGAGGCGGCAGGGGGCGAGAAAACATTCAGTACTTC.

The chain carries TRBV6-5 and TRBJ2-5, with D tentatively TRBD2 (5 bases). Looked up from germline, CDR1 is MNHEY and CDR2 is SVGAGI. The CDR3 sequence is 16 residues long. V lost 2 bases, J lost 2 bases, and 15 bases lay in between. CDR3 sequence: CASSYRSGIGQETQYF. The CDR3 DNA reads TGTGCCAGCAGTTACCGCTCGGGGATAGGACAAGAGACCCAGTACTTC.

V usage is TRBV18 and J usage is TRBJ1-5, with TRBD1 matching 8 bases. The CDR3 has 14 amino acids. Germline V gene lookup returns CDR1 KGHSH and CDR2 LQKENI. The J segment lost 4 bases and the V segment lost 1 base, leaving 0 bases of the junction unmatched. For the CDR3, the DNA is TGTGCCAGCTCACCACGGACAGGGAATCAGCCCCAGCATTTT. This codes for CASSPRTGNQPQHF. Drawing the rest from reference TRBV18 and TRBJ1-5, the complete variable domain is NAGVMQNPRHLVRRRGQEARLRCSPMKGHSHVYWYRQLPEEGLKFMVYLQKENIIDESGMPKERFSAEFPKEGPSILRIQQVVRGDSAAYFCASSPRTGNQPQHFGDGTRLSIL.

The chain has TRBV6-4 and TRBJ1-1; 7 positions agree with TRBD1. This CDR3 has 15 amino acids. The junction had 8 bases not matched to a gene; V was cut back by 2 bases and J by 5 bases. Germline V gives CDR1 MRHNA, CDR2 SNTAGT. The CDR3 bases are TGTGCCAGCAGTGACCCCAGCCGACAGGGAACTGAAGCTTTCTTT. Protein sequence: CASSDPSRQGTEAFF.

DNA of the CDR3: TGTGCCAGCAGCCGTGAGGTGGGGGGCCGGGAGCTGTTTTTT. It codes for CASSREVGGRELFF. The V call is TRBV5-4, the J call TRBJ2-2, with D perhaps given as TRBD1 or TRBD2 (6 bases each). The germline V gene encodes CDR1 SGHNT and CDR2 YYREEE (reference sequence). V lost 4 bases and J 9 bases, leaving 16 bases between the germline ends. There are 14 residues in the CDR3.

J is TRBJ2-3 and V is TRBV25-1; D is perhaps TRBD1 (6 bases). Germline V CDR1 and CDR2: MGHDK, SYGVNS. V was clipped by 3 bases and J by 1 base, with 14 bases between them. The CDR3 covers 16 residues. CDR3 sequence reads: CASSDDRAGGTDTQYF. The CDR3 DNA reads TGTGCCAGCAGTGATGACCGGGCAGGGGGCACAGATACGCAGTATTTT.

This chain connects TRBV18 to TRBJ2-7; D tentatively reads TRBD1 or TRBD2 (5 bases each). The CDR3 covers 16 residues. V was pared by 3 bases and J by 5 bases, with 20 bases between. The V gene's germline CDR1 is KGHSH and CDR2 LQKENI. The chain's CDR3 is CASSPTGGGVNDEQYF. DNA of the CDR3: TGTGCCAGCTCACCGACCGGTGGGGGAGTTAACGACGAGCAGTACTTC.

This sequence joins TRBV7-9 and TRBJ1-1, with 8 bases matching TRBD1. The germline V gene encodes CDR1 SEHNR and CDR2 FQNEAQ (reference sequence). The CDR3 runs 14 residues. J gave up 4 bases and V 5 bases, and 6 bases lay outside the gene matches. CDR3 DNA: TGTGCCAGCAGCCGCCAGACAGGGGCCACTGAAGCTTTCTTT. It encodes CASSRQTGATEAFF.

The chain has TRBV9 and TRBJ1-6; no clear D gene. Germline assignment: CDR1 SGDLS and CDR2 YYNGEE. The CDR3 contains 14 residues. The germline V and J ends were trimmed by 4 bases and 9 bases, with 14 bases remaining between them. The chain's CDR3 is CASSYPGLGSPLHF. The CDR3 DNA reads as TGTGCCAGCAGCTACCCTGGCCTCGGTTCACCCCTCCACTTT. Full variable domain (missing parts from reference TRBV9 and TRBJ1-6): DSGVTQTPKHLITATGQRVTLRCSPRSGDLSVYWYQQSLDQGLQFLIQYYNGEERAKGNILERFSAQQFPDLHSELNLSSLELGDSALYFCASSYPGLGSPLHFGNGTRLTVT.

This chain links TRBV4-3 with TRBJ1-2, with a possible D match to TRBD1 (6 bases). The V end lost 5 bases, the J end lost 3 bases, and 16 bases lay between the germline ends. The CDR3 is made up of 15 amino acids. In germline, CDR1 is LGHNA, CDR2 YSLEER. CDR3 sequence: CASSKGTWGDYGYTF. In DNA, the CDR3 is TGCGCCAGCAGCAAGGGGACATGGGGAGACTATGGCTACACCTTC.

This sequence joins TRBV18 and TRBJ1-6; tentative D call: TRBD1 (5 bases). Trimming took off 3 bases at V and 3 bases at J, with 9 bases between the two ends. The CDR3 spans 15 residues. Germline assignment: CDR1 KGHSH and CDR2 LQKENI. In DNA form, the CDR3 reads TGTGCCAGCTCACCCGGGACTGACTATAATTCACCCCTCCACTTT. Residues: CASSPGTDYNSPLHF.

V is TRBV6-5 and J is TRBJ1-1; D is uncertain. The CDR3 runs to 15 residues. Germline CDR1 MNHEY, CDR2 SVGAGI. The CDR3 here is CSSALGQFKNTEAFF. DNA for the CDR3: TGTTCTTCAGCCCTAGGTCAATTCAAGAACACTGAAGCTTTCTTT.

In nucleotides, the CDR3 is TGTGCCAGCAGCGTAGACAGCCTTCCCAACTATGGCTACACCTTC. It is translated as CASSVDSLPNYGYTF. V usage is TRBV9 and J usage is TRBJ1-2, with D unclear. Looked up from germline, CDR1 is SGDLS and CDR2 is YYNGEE. The CDR3 covers 15 residues. The V end was cut by 0 bases, the J end by 2 bases, with 11 bases between.

This clone was counted a single time. V gene TRBV5-1 combines with J gene TRBJ1-2; tentative D call: TRBD1 (6 bases). The length of the CDR3 is 14 residues. Germline V CDR1 and CDR2: SGHRS, YFSETQ. V lost 5 bases to trimming and J lost 6 bases, with 17 bases between them. The CDR3 DNA reads as TGCGCCAGCAGGCCTGGTGGGGGGCCTCATGGCTACACCTTC. This gives the protein CASRPGGGPHGYTF. Complete variable domain (other parts from reference TRBV5-1 and TRBJ1-2): KAGVTQTPRYLIKTRGQQVTLSCSPISGHRSVSWYQQTPGQGLQFLFEYFSETQRNKGNFPGRFSGRQFSNSRSEMNVSTLELGDSALYLCASRPGGGPHGYTFGSGTRLTVV.

The V gene is TRBV5-4, the J gene TRBJ2-7; the match to TRBD2 covers 9 bases. Germline V gene sequence: CDR1 SGHNT, CDR2 YYREEE (reference sequence). The CDR3 extends over 15 amino acids. The V and J ends lost 1 base and 0 bases, in that order; junction bases with no gene match: 2. The CDR3 reads CASSLSGGLSYEQYF. The CDR3 nucleotides are TGTGCCAGCAGCTTGAGCGGGGGGCTCTCCTACGAGCAGTACTTC.

The chain recombines TRBV18 with TRBJ2-5, with D perhaps given as TRBD1 or TRBD2 (6 bases each). CDR1 and CDR2 from the germline V gene are KGHSH and LQKENI. This CDR3 contains 14 residues. Trimming stripped 3 bases from V and 5 bases from J, with 13 bases between. CDR3 residues: CASSPDLGGETQYF. In nucleotides, the CDR3 is TGTGCCAGCTCACCGGACCTAGGGGGGGAGACCCAGTACTTC.

J is TRBJ1-3 and V is TRBV28; 7 bases are a match to TRBD1. The V gene end was trimmed by 7 bases and the J gene end by 2 bases; junction bases not matched to a gene: 5. Germline V gene lookup returns CDR1 MDHEN and CDR2 SYDVKM. The CDR3 totals 14 residues. CDR3 coding DNA: TGTGCCAGCACTCGGGGGACAGCTGGAAACACCATATATTTT. It specifies CASTRGTAGNTIYF.

The chain recombines TRBV19 with TRBJ2-7; D may match TRBD1 or TRBD2 (6 bases each). The CDR3 length is 17 residues. V dropped 2 bases and J dropped 2 bases, with 19 bases sitting between them. Germline V CDR1 and CDR2: LNHDA, SQIVND (reference sequence). The CDR3 is CASSISGGGGLTYEQYF. In DNA form, the CDR3 reads TGTGCCAGTAGTATATCTGGCGGAGGGGGACTGACCTACGAGCAGTACTTC.

This chain links TRBV5-4 with TRBJ2-3, with TRBD2 matching over 9 bases. V dropped 0 bases and J dropped 1; count of bases not matched to a gene: 3. The CDR3 contains 16 residues. Looked up from germline, CDR1 is SGHNT and CDR2 is YYREEE (reference sequence). In nucleotides, the CDR3 is TGTGCCAGCAGCTTGGGAGCGGGAGGTCGCACAGATACGCAGTATTTT. Translating it yields CASSLGAGGRTDTQYF.

This chain links TRBV28 with TRBJ2-7; 10 nucleotides align to TRBD1. From germline, CDR1 is MDHEN and CDR2 SYDVKM. J was trimmed by 4 bases and V by 11 bases; bases with no gene match: 5. The CDR3 contains 12 residues. CDR3 bases: TGTGCCGGCCAGGGACAGGGGTACGAGCAGTACTTC. Translating gives CAGQGQGYEQYF.

The gene calls are TRBV5-4 and TRBJ1-1; no clear D. This CDR3 has 12 residues. V was pared by 4 bases and J by 0 bases, with 4 bases between. Germline CDR1 is SGHNT and CDR2 is YYREEE (reference sequence). The CDR3 here is CASSPMNTEAFF. In nucleotides, the CDR3 is TGTGCCAGCAGCCCTATGAACACTGAAGCTTTCTTT.

The table lists this clone with a count of one. J is TRBJ2-3 and V is TRBV7-2; D might be TRBD2 (6 bases). The CDR3 loop spans 14 amino acids. V gave up 6 bases and J gave up 2 bases, with 12 bases separating them. CDR1 is SGHTA and CDR2 is FQGNSA in the germline V gene. In DNA form, the CDR3 reads TGTGCCAGCAGTTTGGAGGGTTTCACAGATACGCAGTATTTT. It encodes CASSLEGFTDTQYF.